The clone carrying this T cell receptor beta chain was found many times. These data are taken from a study of CD8 T cells in ankylosing spondylitis. MiXCR was run by TCRdb on the 5' RACE reads, yielding one entry per CDR3 protein. The sample yields 210,000 or so distinct CDR3 sequences, roughly 24% seen once. The CDR3 sequence is 16 residues long. The germline CDR1 and CDR2 sequences are DFQATT and SNEGSKA (reference sequence). V lost 1 base and J lost 3; bases outside the gene matches: 9. Material for sequencing was blood, either unsorted or a sorted T cell fraction (not recorded which). The rearrangement joins TRBV20-1 to TRBJ2-7; 10 nucleotides align to TRBD1. The sequence came from a male donor with ankylosing spondylitis or in good health (not recorded which). The CDR3 loop is CSARGRGQGNVYEQYF. CDR3 sequence (DNA): TGCAGTGCTAGAGGTCGGGGACAGGGGAACGTCTACGAGCAGTACTTC.